This T cell receptor (beta chain) appears in the sequencing data of a study of a mutant IDH1 vaccine in newly diagnosed glioma. This clone was seen once. As yet, its antigen is unknown. Time point defined: week 35, safety follow-up. Each dose delivered 300 ug of mutant IDH1 20-mer peptide subcutaneously with imiquimod. Clones were sequenced by immunoSEQ multiplex PCR, and TCRdb holds only the in-frame ones, with some missing. The table lists under 50,000 clones, 88% of them singletons. The CDR3 covers 15 residues. Germline CDR1 is MNHNS and CDR2 is SASEGT. The J segment lost 5 bases and the V segment lost 4 bases, leaving 8 bases of the junction unmatched.

The rearrangement uses TRBV6-1 and TRBJ2-7; 10 positions agree with TRBD1. Sequencing was performed on PBMCs, taken from a glioma patient whose treatment included an IDH1 peptide vaccine. This clonotype originated in a woman between 40 and 50 years old with glioma. The CDR3 nucleotides are TGTGCCAGCAGTGCCTGGGACAGGGGAGGCAACGAGCAGTACTTC. It encodes CASSAWDRGGNEQYF.